The 11 T cell receptor beta chains listed next were all sequenced from one sample in a study of shared clonotypes between healthy human individuals. In the naive CD8 group, cells lacked CD45RO and were positively selected for CCR7, so terminally differentiated effector memory CD45RA+ cells were left out. TCRdb's table, derived via immunoSEQ multiplex PCR, lists solely in-frame clones and lacks some. The data hold hundreds of thousands of clones, with approximately 95% observed a single time. Specimen: naive CD8+ T cells sorted from blood. These receptor sequences come from a woman aged 30 to 39 in good health.

The chain links TRBV4-1 to TRBJ2-2; TRBD2 agrees at 7 bases. V lost 2 bases to trimming and J lost 3 bases; unmatched junction nucleotides: 12. Germline CDR1 reads MGHRA; CDR2 reads YSYEKL. CDR3 length equals 18 residues. CDR3 region: CASSQIWLAEIDTGELFF. The CDR3 DNA reads TGCGCCAGCAGCCAAATTTGGCTAGCGGAAATAGACACCGGGGAGCTGTTTTTT.

With regard to this clone: This CDR3 is also generated by other DNA sequences in the sample. J is TRBJ2-7 and V is TRBV20-1; D not certain. Trimming cost V 6 bases and J 3 bases, with 9 bases left between them. The germline V gene has CDR1 DFQATT and CDR2 SNEGSKA (reference sequence). The CDR3 runs 11 residues. This chain's CDR3 is CSARRSYEQYF. The CDR3 DNA reads TGCAGTGCCCGGCGGAGCTACGAGCAGTACTTC.

This clone was seen once. V and J are TRBV27 and TRBJ2-5; 11 bases align to TRBD2. The better agreement between TRBJ2-7 and the DNA end casts doubt on the J call. The V gene's germline CDR1 is MNHEY and CDR2 SMNVEV (reference sequence). This CDR3 region has 14 residues. The DNA for the CDR3 is TGTGCCAGCAACGTAGCGGGAGGGCCCGACGAGCAGTACTTC. Translated, it gives CASNVAGGPDEQYF.

The rearrangement joins TRBV5-4 to TRBJ1-2, with 7 bases lining up with TRBD1. This CDR3 is 15 amino acids long. The germline V gene encodes CDR1 SGHNT and CDR2 YYREEE (reference sequence). Trimming took 0 bases from V and 5 from J; bases not matched to a gene: 7. CDR3 coding DNA: TGTGCCAGCAGCTTGGATCCAGGGGGGAGATATGGCTACACCTTC. The encoded protein is CASSLDPGGRYGYTF.

This sequence joins TRBV6-1 and TRBJ2-1; D uncertain. The CDR3 consists of 16 residues. The V gene lost 0 bases and the J gene lost 0 bases, with 9 bases spanning the gap. Per germline, CDR1 MNHNS and CDR2 SASEGT. The CDR3 loop reads CASSEARAYSYNEQFF. In DNA form, the CDR3 reads TGTGCCAGCAGTGAAGCTCGCGCCTACTCCTACAATGAGCAGTTCTTC.

This clone came up once. The V and J genes are TRBV5-4 and TRBJ1-1; 8 positions match TRBD1. V lost 4 bases and J lost 2; bases outside the gene matches: 7. Germline CDR1 SGHNT, CDR2 YYREEE (reference sequence). The CDR3 contains 15 residues. CDR3 bases: TGTGCCAGCAGCGTTGGACAGGGAGTAAACACTGAAGCTTTCTTT. Its protein is CASSVGQGVNTEAFF.

V usage is TRBV13 and J usage is TRBJ2-7; 7 bases agree with TRBD2. V dropped 5 bases and J dropped 4; count of bases not matched to a gene: 17. The germline CDR1 and CDR2 sequences are PRHDT and FYEKMQ (reference sequence). The CDR3 is made up of 17 amino acids. CDR3 region: CASSLSASGPTQYEQYF. The CDR3 nucleotides are TGTGCCAGCAGCCTATCTGCTAGCGGACCTACCCAATACGAGCAGTACTTC.

V usage is TRBV2 and J usage is TRBJ1-4; D gene ambiguous. CDR3 length equals 13 residues. Germline V lookup: CDR1 SNHLY, CDR2 FYNNEI. Trimming removed 6 bases from V and 5 bases from J, with 10 bases in between. In DNA form, the CDR3 reads TGTGCCAGCAGCCAGGCCCCAAATGAAAAACTGTTTTTT. Encoded protein: CASSQAPNEKLFF.

This clone was seen a single time. The chain has TRBV5-1 and TRBJ2-5; either TRBD1 or TRBD2 may fit D (5 bases each). Trimming stripped 8 bases from V and 2 bases from J, with 19 bases between. Germline CDR1 SGHRS, CDR2 YFSETQ. This CDR3 contains 15 residues. The CDR3 loop is CASPVSVREQETQYF. CDR3 nucleotides: TGCGCCAGTCCCGTCTCGGTCAGGGAGCAAGAGACCCAGTACTTC.

The DNA for the CDR3 is TGTGCCAGCAGTCCCGGGACAGGTAGGAACACTGAAGCTTTCTTT. Residues: CASSPGTGRNTEAFF. The chain joins TRBV28 to TRBJ1-1, with 8 bases aligning to TRBD1. The CDR3 length is 15 residues. After removal of 5 bases from V and 1 base from J, the junction contained 6 bases not matched to a gene. Germline-derived CDR1 and CDR2 are MDHEN and SYDVKM.

The chain couples TRBV5-8 to TRBJ2-7; 15 nucleotides match TRBD2. The CDR3 extends over 15 amino acids. Trimming took 3 bases from V and 2 from J; bases not matched to a gene: 0. Germline loops: CDR1 SGHTS, CDR2 YDEGEE. This CDR3 reads CASSWTSGRAYEQYF. The CDR3 region has the DNA TGTGCCAGCAGCTGGACTAGCGGGAGGGCCTACGAGCAGTACTTC.